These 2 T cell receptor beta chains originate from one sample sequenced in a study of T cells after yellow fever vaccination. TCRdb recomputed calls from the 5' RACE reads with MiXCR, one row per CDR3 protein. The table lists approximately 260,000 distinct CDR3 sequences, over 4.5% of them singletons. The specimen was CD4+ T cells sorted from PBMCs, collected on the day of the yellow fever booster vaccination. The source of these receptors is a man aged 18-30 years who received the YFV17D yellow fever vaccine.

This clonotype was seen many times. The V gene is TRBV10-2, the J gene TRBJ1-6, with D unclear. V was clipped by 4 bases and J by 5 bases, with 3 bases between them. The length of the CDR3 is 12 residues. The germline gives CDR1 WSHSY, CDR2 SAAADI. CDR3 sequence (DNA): TGCGCCAGCAGTGGGGATAATTCACCCCTCCACTTT. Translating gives CASSGDNSPLHF.

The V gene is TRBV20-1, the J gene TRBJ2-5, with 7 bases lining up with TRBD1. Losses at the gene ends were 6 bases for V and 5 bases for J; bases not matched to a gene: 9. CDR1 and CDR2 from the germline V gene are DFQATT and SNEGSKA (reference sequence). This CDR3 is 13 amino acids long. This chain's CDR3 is CSATDRAGETQYF. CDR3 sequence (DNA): TGCAGTGCCACCGACAGGGCCGGGGAGACCCAGTACTTC.